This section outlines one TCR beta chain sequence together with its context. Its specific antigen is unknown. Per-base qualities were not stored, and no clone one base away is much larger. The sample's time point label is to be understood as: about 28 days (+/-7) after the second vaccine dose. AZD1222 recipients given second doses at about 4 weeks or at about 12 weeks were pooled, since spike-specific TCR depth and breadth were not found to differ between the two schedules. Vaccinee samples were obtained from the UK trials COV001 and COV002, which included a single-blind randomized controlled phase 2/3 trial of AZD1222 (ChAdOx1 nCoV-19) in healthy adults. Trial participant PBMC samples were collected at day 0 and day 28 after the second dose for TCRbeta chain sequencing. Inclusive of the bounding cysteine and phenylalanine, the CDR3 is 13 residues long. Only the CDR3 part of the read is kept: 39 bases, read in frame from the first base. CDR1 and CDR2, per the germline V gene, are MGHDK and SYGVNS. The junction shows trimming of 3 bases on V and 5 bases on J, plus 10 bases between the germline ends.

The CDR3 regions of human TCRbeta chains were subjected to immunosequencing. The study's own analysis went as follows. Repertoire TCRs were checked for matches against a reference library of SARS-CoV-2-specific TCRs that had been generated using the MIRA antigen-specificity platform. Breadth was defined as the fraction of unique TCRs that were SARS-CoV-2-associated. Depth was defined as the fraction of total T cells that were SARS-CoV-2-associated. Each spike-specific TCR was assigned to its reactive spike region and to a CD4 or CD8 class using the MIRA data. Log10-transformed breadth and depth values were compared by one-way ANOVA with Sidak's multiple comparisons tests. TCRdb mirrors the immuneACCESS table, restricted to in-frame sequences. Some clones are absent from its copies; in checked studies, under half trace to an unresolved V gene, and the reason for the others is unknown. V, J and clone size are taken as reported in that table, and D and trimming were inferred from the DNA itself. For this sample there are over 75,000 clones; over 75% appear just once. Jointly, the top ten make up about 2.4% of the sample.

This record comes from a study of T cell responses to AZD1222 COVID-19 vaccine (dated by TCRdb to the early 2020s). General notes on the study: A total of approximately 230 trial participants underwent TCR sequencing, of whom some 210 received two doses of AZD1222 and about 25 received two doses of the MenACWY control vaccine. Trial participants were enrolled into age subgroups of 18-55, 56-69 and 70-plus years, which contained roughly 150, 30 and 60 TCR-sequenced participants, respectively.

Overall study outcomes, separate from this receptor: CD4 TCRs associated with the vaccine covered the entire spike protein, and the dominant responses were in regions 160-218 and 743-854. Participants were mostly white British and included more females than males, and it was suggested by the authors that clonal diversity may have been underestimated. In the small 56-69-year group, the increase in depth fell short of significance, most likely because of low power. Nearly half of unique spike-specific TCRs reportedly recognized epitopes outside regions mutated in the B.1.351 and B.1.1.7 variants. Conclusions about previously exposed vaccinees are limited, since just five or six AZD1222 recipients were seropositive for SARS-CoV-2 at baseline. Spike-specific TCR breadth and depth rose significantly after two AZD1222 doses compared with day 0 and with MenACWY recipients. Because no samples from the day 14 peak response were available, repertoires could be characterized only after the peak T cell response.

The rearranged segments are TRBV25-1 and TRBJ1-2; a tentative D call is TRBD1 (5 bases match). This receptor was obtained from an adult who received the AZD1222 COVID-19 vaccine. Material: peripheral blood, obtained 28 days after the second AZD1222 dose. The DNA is TGTGCCAGCAGTGAGATGGGGGATTATGGCTACACCTTC. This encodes CASSEMGDYGYTF.